Below, 30 T cell receptor beta chains from the same sample are listed, as sequenced in a study of cytomegalovirus exposure and HLA in healthy donors. Primers: 60 Vbeta forward and 13 Jbeta reverse. Generated by immunoSEQ multiplex PCR, the TCRdb table keeps only in-frame clones and is missing some. The sample lists approximately 150,000 clones, roughly 73% seen once, with 4.9% in the top ten. Input material: PBMCs. The receptor set was obtained from a male donor in good health and CMV-seronegative.

The chain combines TRBV7-6 with TRBJ2-3, with 12 bases identical to TRBD2. The CDR3 totals 15 residues. Germline V lookup: CDR1 SGHVS, CDR2 FNYEAQ. Trimming removed 5 bases from V and 5 bases from J; junction bases left unmatched: 5. The CDR3 loop is CASSRELAGGDTQYF. Written as DNA, the CDR3 is TGTGCCAGCAGCCGCGAACTAGCGGGGGGAGATACGCAGTATTTT.

This clone was counted between two and nine times. The rearrangement joins TRBV5-1 to TRBJ1-1; no definite D call. The CDR3 has 12 amino acids. V shed 0 bases and J shed 6 bases, with 6 bases lying between them. The germline V gene encodes CDR1 SGHRS and CDR2 YFSETQ. CDR3 DNA: TGCGCCAGCAGCTTGGGGTCAGCTGAAGCTTTCTTT. Translating it yields CASSLGSAEAFF.

The chain employs TRBV5-1 and TRBJ2-7; TRBD2 aligns across 8 bases. The V segment lost 2 bases and the J segment 0 bases; nucleotides outside the gene matches: 7. CDR3 size: 16 residues. CDR1 and CDR2 from the germline V gene are SGHRS and YFSETQ. In DNA, the CDR3 is TGCGCCAGCAGCTTAGGTAGCGGGGCCCTCTCCTACGAGCAGTACTTC. Its translation: CASSLGSGALSYEQYF.

The chain uses TRBV5-1 and TRBJ1-5, with no clear D. Germline-derived CDR1 and CDR2 are SGHRS and YFSETQ. The CDR3 is 13 amino acids. Trimming left V 1 base short and J 2 bases short, with 4 bases between. The DNA for the CDR3 is TGCGCCAGCAGCTTGCTCGGCAATCAGCCCCAGCATTTT. It yields the protein CASSLLGNQPQHF. Full variable domain (outside the CDR3, taken from reference TRBV5-1 and TRBJ1-5): KAGVTQTPRYLIKTRGQQVTLSCSPISGHRSVSWYQQTPGQGLQFLFEYFSETQRNKGNFPGRFSGRQFSNSRSEMNVSTLELGDSALYLCASSLLGNQPQHFGDGTRLSIL.

The chain has TRBV15 and TRBJ1-1; D is unresolved. This CDR3 is 13 amino acids long. Germline-derived CDR1 and CDR2 are LNHNV and YYDKDF (reference sequence). V was cut by 3 bases and J by 3 bases, with 8 bases left in between. The chain's CDR3 is CATSRRRDTEAFF. CDR3 DNA sequence: TGTGCCACCAGCAGGCGAAGAGACACTGAAGCTTTCTTT.

The chain uses TRBV5-1 and TRBJ2-5; D unresolved. The CDR3 is 14 amino acids. CDR1 SGHRS and CDR2 YFSETQ come from the germline V gene. The V and J ends lost 4 bases and 0 bases respectively, with 10 bases between them. Written as DNA, the CDR3 is TGCGCCAGCAGCGCCGCAGCGTACCAAGAGACCCAGTACTTC. Residues: CASSAAAYQETQYF.

CDR3 sequence (DNA): TGTGCCAGTACCGAGGATGGTTATGGCTACACCTTC. Its translation is CASTEDGYGYTF. The gene calls are TRBV19 and TRBJ1-2; no reliable D call. V gave up 7 bases and J gave up 5 bases, with 11 bases separating them. CDR1 LNHDA and CDR2 SQIVND come from the germline V gene (reference sequence). This CDR3 region has 12 residues.

V and J are TRBV19 and TRBJ1-5; weak D call: TRBD1 (6 bases). Trimming pared 4 bases from V and 0 bases from J, leaving 10 bases between. This CDR3 has 15 amino acids. In germline, CDR1 is LNHDA, CDR2 SQIVND (reference sequence). CDR3 sequence: CASSNQGYSNQPQHF. CDR3 nucleotides: TGTGCCAGTAGTAACCAGGGGTATAGCAATCAGCCCCAGCATTTT.

This chain joins TRBV11-2 and TRBJ2-2; 10 bases match TRBD2. J was trimmed by 0 bases and V by 3 bases; bases with no gene match: 1. Germline V CDR1 and CDR2: SGHAT, FQNNGV. There are 16 residues in the CDR3. The DNA of the CDR3 is TGTGCCAGCAGCTTTACTAGCGGGGCGAACACCGGGGAGCTGTTTTTT. It encodes CASSFTSGANTGELFF.

The gene calls are TRBV27 and TRBJ1-4, with 10 bases aligning to TRBD1. V dropped 6 bases and J dropped 8; count of bases not matched to a gene: 12. The germline CDR1 and CDR2 sequences are MNHEY and SMNVEV (reference sequence). The CDR3 spans 16 residues. This chain's CDR3 is CASSTFRQGAEEKLFF. The DNA for the CDR3 is TGTGCCAGCAGCACTTTCCGACAGGGGGCGGAGGAAAAACTGTTTTTT.

The genes are TRBV5-4 and TRBJ2-7, with 7 bases matching TRBD2. V was pared by 5 bases and J by 1 base, with 12 bases of the junction left unmatched. The length of the CDR3 is 16 residues. Germline V CDR1 and CDR2: SGHNT, YYREEE (reference sequence). CDR3 DNA sequence: TGTGCCAGCAGTCACGGCGGGGCTAGCGGATCCTACGAGCAGTACTTC. Translating gives CASSHGGASGSYEQYF.

The J gene is TRBJ2-7, the V gene TRBV2; 8 nucleotides match TRBD2. The germline V gene has CDR1 SNHLY and CDR2 FYNNEI. The V segment lost 6 bases and the J segment 2 bases; nucleotides outside the gene matches: 12. The CDR3 sequence is 16 residues long. The CDR3 region is CASSSLPSGGTYEQYF. The CDR3 nucleotides read TGTGCCAGCAGCTCCCTCCCCAGCGGGGGAACCTACGAGCAGTACTTC.

CDR3 nucleotides: TGTGCCAGCAGCGAGTATTCAGCGGGAGTAGCCAAAAACATTCAGTACTTC. Encoded protein: CASSEYSAGVAKNIQYF. V is TRBV5-6 and J is TRBJ2-4; TRBD2 agrees at 8 bases. With V trimmed by 4 bases and J by 0 bases, 9 bases remained unmatched. Looked up from germline, CDR1 is SGHDT and CDR2 is YYEEEE. CDR3 length: 17 amino acids.

V usage is TRBV4-1 and J usage is TRBJ2-1, with a possible D match to TRBD2 (6 bases). The V end was cut by 1 base, the J end by 9 bases, with 13 bases between. Germline V CDR1 and CDR2: MGHRA, YSYEKL. The CDR3 sequence is 14 residues long. The CDR3 DNA follows: TGCGCCAGCAGCCAAGGTGGGACTTTAAGTGAGCAGTTCTTC. Protein sequence: CASSQGGTLSEQFF.

This chain joins TRBV9 and TRBJ1-3, with 7 bases lining up with TRBD1. Germline values: CDR1 SGDLS, CDR2 YYNGEE. CDR3 length: 15 amino acids. The V gene end was trimmed by 4 bases and the J gene end by 3 bases; junction bases not matched to a gene: 7. The CDR3 nucleotides read TGTGCCAGCAGCCCTCAGGGGGTAAATGGAAACACCATATATTTT. This gives the protein CASSPQGVNGNTIYF.

This clone has just one count. The gene calls are TRBV13 and TRBJ2-7; D perhaps matches TRBD2 (5 bases). The CDR3 spans 15 residues. Germline CDR1 is PRHDT and CDR2 is FYEKMQ (reference sequence). The germline V and J ends were trimmed by 0 bases and 2 bases, with 11 bases remaining between them. CDR3 region: CASSLGEGMPYEQYF. CDR3 coding DNA: TGTGCCAGCAGCTTAGGCGAGGGAATGCCCTACGAGCAGTACTTC.

The chain recombines TRBV21-1 with TRBJ2-7; the table's D gene call, TRBD2, was not cross checked with the DNA. TRBV21-1 is deemed a pseudogene. There are 15 residues in the CDR3. The CDR3 sequence is CASSLKCGEDYEQYF. The CDR3, as DNA: TGTGCCAGCAGCCTTAAGTGTGGAGAGGACTACGAGCAGTACTTC.

This clone showed up just a few times. The CDR3 DNA reads TGTGCCAGCAGCCTGAGGACAGGGGGCACCGGCTCCCGTCTCAATGAGCAGTTCTTC. This encodes CASSLRTGGTGSRLNEQFF. This rearrangement joins TRBV7-8 to TRBJ2-1; TRBD1 matches at 11 bases. The V gene's germline CDR1 is SGHVS and CDR2 FQNEAQ. V shed 5 bases, J shed 6 bases, and the junction held 18 bases outside the gene matches. This CDR3 spans 19 amino acids.

This rearrangement joins TRBV2 to TRBJ1-2, with a weak D call TRBD1 (5 bases). Germline-derived CDR1 and CDR2 are SNHLY and FYNNEI. The CDR3 contains 13 residues. The ends were cut back, 6 bases at V and 4 bases at J, with 12 bases in the middle. DNA for the CDR3: TGTGCCAGCAGACCTACAGGAATCTATGGCTACACCTTC. Protein sequence: CASRPTGIYGYTF.

This chain uses TRBV10-2 with TRBJ1-2; 9 bases line up with TRBD1. This CDR3 is built from 13 residues. Germline V lookup: CDR1 WSHSY, CDR2 SAAADI. Unmatched junction bases numbered 3, after V lost 2 bases and J lost 8 bases. The CDR3 sequence is CASSETGGVGYTF. CDR3 nucleotides: TGCGCCAGCAGTGAGACAGGGGGCGTAGGCTACACCTTC.

V gene TRBV5-1 combines with J gene TRBJ1-1; possible D gene TRBD1, 5 bases. Trimming stripped 5 bases from V and 2 bases from J, with 16 bases between. This CDR3 contains 15 residues. Germline CDR1 reads SGHRS; CDR2 reads YFSETQ. The CDR3 here is CASRLGAGDNTEAFF. The DNA of the CDR3 is TGCGCCAGCAGATTAGGGGCGGGGGATAACACTGAAGCTTTCTTT.

This chain connects TRBV4-3 to TRBJ2-7; 9 nucleotides line up with TRBD2. The ends lost 1 base at V and 4 bases at J; junction bases unmatched: 5. This CDR3 has 15 amino acids. Germline V lookup: CDR1 LGHNA, CDR2 YSLEER. The CDR3: CASSQGLAGKYEQYF. The CDR3 DNA reads as TGCGCCAGCAGCCAAGGGCTAGCGGGAAAGTACGAGCAGTACTTC.

V usage is TRBV23-1 and J usage is TRBJ2-5; D remains unclear. TRBV23-1 belongs to the ORF category, with a function that is uncertain. V lost 0 bases and J lost 2, with 10 bases in between. The CDR3 loop spans 15 amino acids. CDR3 DNA sequence: TGCGCCAGCAGTCAATCGCCCGCTAGTCAAGAGACCCAGTACTTC. It is translated as CASSQSPASQETQYF.

The gene calls are TRBV29-1 and TRBJ1-1; 7 nucleotides align to TRBD1. Germline values: CDR1 SQVTM, CDR2 ANQGSEA. The CDR3 loop spans 12 amino acids. V lost 7 bases, J lost 3 bases, and 5 bases stayed unmatched. Here the CDR3 reads CSEGQPHTEAFF. The DNA of the CDR3 is TGCAGCGAGGGACAGCCCCACACTGAAGCTTTCTTT.

The gene calls are TRBV5-6 and TRBJ1-5, with 7 bases fitting TRBD1. J was trimmed by 4 bases and V by 3 bases; bases with no gene match: 1. The CDR3 is made up of 13 amino acids. Germline V gives CDR1 SGHDT, CDR2 YYEEEE. The DNA for the CDR3 is TGTGCCAGCAGCTCGACAGGGAATCAGCCCCAGCATTTT. This sequence encodes CASSSTGNQPQHF.

V gene TRBV5-1 combines with J gene TRBJ2-5; possibly TRBD2 for D (5 bases). The J call could be wrong; TRBJ2-7 is a better fit for the DNA end. Looked up from germline, CDR1 is SGHRS and CDR2 is YFSETQ. The CDR3 sequence is 13 residues long. CDR3 DNA: TGCGCCAGCAGTTTGCTACGGGGTTACGAGCAGTACTTC. Translation: CASSLLRGYEQYF.

The chain couples TRBV21-1 to TRBJ1-2. TRBV21-1 is a known pseudogene. The CDR3 totals 13 residues. CDR3 sequence reads: CASSGGARYGYTF. Written as DNA, the CDR3 is TGTGCCAGCAGCGGGGGGGCTCGGTATGGCTACACCTTC.

This rearrangement joins TRBV4-1 to TRBJ2-1, with TRBD2 identical over 16 bases. Looked up from germline, CDR1 is MGHRA and CDR2 is YSYEKL. Trimming removed 4 bases from V and 6 bases from J; junction bases left unmatched: 15. The CDR3 totals 20 residues. The CDR3 loop is CASSPNLRGLAGGPGNEQFF. CDR3 DNA: TGCGCCAGCAGCCCGAACTTACGGGGACTAGCGGGGGGGCCGGGCAATGAGCAGTTCTTC.

The chain employs TRBV18 and TRBJ2-7; 9 bases agree with TRBD1. CDR1 is KGHSH and CDR2 is LQKENI in the germline V gene. The J segment lost 5 bases and the V segment lost 5 bases, leaving 10 bases of the junction unmatched. The CDR3 is 15 amino acids. The CDR3 here is CASSRNRDRDHEQYF. The CDR3 DNA reads as TGTGCCAGCTCAAGAAACCGGGACAGGGACCACGAGCAGTACTTC.

The chain links TRBV5-5 to TRBJ2-1, with TRBD2 matching over 11 bases. V gave up 3 bases and J gave up 9 bases; unmatched junction bases: 8. In germline, CDR1 is SGHKS, CDR2 YYEKEE (reference sequence). CDR3 length equals 15 residues. DNA of the CDR3: TGTGCCAGCAGCTCCTTAGCGGGGGGGCGGAGTGAGCAGTTCTTC. This translates into CASSSLAGGRSEQFF.